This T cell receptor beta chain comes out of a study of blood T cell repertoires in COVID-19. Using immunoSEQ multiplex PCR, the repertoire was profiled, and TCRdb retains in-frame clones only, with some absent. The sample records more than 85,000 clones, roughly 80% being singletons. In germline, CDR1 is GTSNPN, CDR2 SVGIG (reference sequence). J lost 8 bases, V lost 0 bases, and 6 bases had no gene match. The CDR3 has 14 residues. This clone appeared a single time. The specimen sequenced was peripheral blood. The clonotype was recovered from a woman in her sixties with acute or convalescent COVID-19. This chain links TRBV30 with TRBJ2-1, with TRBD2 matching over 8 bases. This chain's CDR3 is CAWSVRRRGDEQFF. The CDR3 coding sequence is TGTGCCTGGAGTGTACGCAGGCGGGGGGATGAGCAGTTCTTC.